This paragraph reports one T cell receptor beta chain. TCRdb used MiXCR to reprocess the RT-PCR reads, holding one entry per CDR3 protein. In the table there are fewer than 800,000 distinct CDR3 sequences, approximately 15% of which are singletons. V lost 7 bases and J 4 bases, leaving 10 bases between the germline ends. This CDR3 contains 12 residues. Germline V gene sequence: CDR1 SQVTM, CDR2 ANQGSEA. The chain is built from TRBV29-1 and TRBJ2-2, with unresolved D. The source material was memory CD4+ T cells from blood. The source is a female donor in good health, serving as a healthy control. CDR3 nucleotides: TGCAGCGCGGCCACCTTCACCGGGGAGCTGTTTTTT. Amino acids: CSAATFTGELFF.